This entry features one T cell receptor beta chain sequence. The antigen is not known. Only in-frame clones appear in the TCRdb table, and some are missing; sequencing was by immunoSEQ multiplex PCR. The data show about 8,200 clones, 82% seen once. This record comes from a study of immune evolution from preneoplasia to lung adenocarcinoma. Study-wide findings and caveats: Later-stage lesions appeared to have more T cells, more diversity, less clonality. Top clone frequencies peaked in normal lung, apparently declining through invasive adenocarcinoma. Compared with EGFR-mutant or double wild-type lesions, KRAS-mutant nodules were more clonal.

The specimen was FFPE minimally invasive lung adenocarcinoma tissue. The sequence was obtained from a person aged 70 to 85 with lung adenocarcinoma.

The CDR3 coding sequence is TGTGCCAGCAGTTCCCTCGGGCGGAGTGAAGCTTTCTTT. This translates into CASSSLGRSEAFF. V usage is TRBV6-5 and J usage is TRBJ1-1; D is undetermined. V dropped 4 bases and J dropped 7 bases, with 13 bases sitting between them. CDR3 size: 13 residues. Germline CDR1 and CDR2: MNHEY and SVGAGI.